This T cell receptor (beta chain) was documented in a study of blood T cell repertoires in COVID-19. The wider study: Spain, Italy and the United States supplied samples that represented acute and convalescent COVID-19. PBMCs, B-cell-depleted T cells, or T cells provided the cDNA or gDNA that made up the material.

Germline CDR1 LNHNV, CDR2 YYDKDF (reference sequence). The V gene end was trimmed by 3 bases and the J gene end by 6 bases; junction bases not matched to a gene: 10. This CDR3 contains 16 residues. Authors' processing steps: From reference gene primer amplification, estimates of nucleated cell counts were derived. Profiling relied on immunoSEQ multiplex PCR, and the TCRdb table lists in-frame clones only, not all of them. Clonal size and the V and J genes are those of that table, whereas D and trimming came from the DNA. The table shows about 190,000 clones, with around 79% occurring only once. The chain is built from TRBV15 and TRBJ1-5, with 8 bases identical to TRBD1. This TCR was sampled from a man aged 50-60 years who had recovered from COVID-19. The sequenced sample was peripheral blood. In DNA form, the CDR3 reads TGTGCCACCAGCAGGGCCCAGGCAGGGGGCTTTCAGCCCCAGCATTTT. Protein product: CATSRAQAGGFQPQHF.